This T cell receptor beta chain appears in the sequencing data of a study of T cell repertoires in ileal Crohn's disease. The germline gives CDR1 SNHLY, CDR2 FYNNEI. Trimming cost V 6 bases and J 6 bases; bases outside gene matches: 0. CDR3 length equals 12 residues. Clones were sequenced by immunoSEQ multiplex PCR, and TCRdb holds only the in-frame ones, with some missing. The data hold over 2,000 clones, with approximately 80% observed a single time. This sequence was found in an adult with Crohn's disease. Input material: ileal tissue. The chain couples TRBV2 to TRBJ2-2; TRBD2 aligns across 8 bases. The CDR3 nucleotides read TGTGCCAGCAGGCGGGGGGCCGGGGAGCTGTTTTTT. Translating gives CASRRGAGELFF.